These 23 T cell receptor beta chains were all obtained from the same sample, sequenced in a study of T cell responses to AZD1222 COVID-19 vaccine. Sequencing used immunoSEQ multiplex PCR; TCRdb keeps in-frame clones, though not all of them. The sample lists 100,000 to 150,000 clones; around 90% were seen once. Sequences were derived from peripheral blood, sampled 28 days after the second AZD1222 dose. Source of these receptors: an adult who received the AZD1222 COVID-19 vaccine.

In nucleotides, the CDR3 is TGTGCCACCAGTGACAAAGGACGGAACTATGGCTACACCTTC. Its translation: CATSDKGRNYGYTF. V gene TRBV24-1 combines with J gene TRBJ1-2; D is uncertain. Per the germline V gene, CDR1 is KGHDR and CDR2 is SFDVKD. The CDR3 has 14 amino acids. V lost 4 bases and J 2 bases, leaving 10 bases between the germline ends.

This clone was seen only once. This rearrangement joins TRBV10-3 to TRBJ2-1, with 11 bases identical to TRBD2. CDR3 length equals 16 residues. Trimming cost V 4 bases and J 6 bases; bases outside gene matches: 8. Germline V lookup: CDR1 ENHRY, CDR2 SYGVKD. Here the CDR3 reads CAISAVTSGSSNEQFF. As DNA, the CDR3 is TGTGCCATCAGTGCCGTTACTAGCGGGAGTAGCAATGAGCAGTTCTTC.

The chain employs TRBV10-3 and TRBJ2-7; tentatively, D is TRBD2 (5 bases). Trimming stripped 7 bases from V and 3 bases from J, with 19 bases between. Germline V gene lookup returns CDR1 ENHRY and CDR2 SYGVKD. The CDR3 runs to 15 residues. In nucleotides, the CDR3 is TGTGCCATCAATTGGGAGCTGCGGAGTGACTACGAGCAGTACTTC. Amino acids: CAINWELRSDYEQYF.

This clone was observed a handful of times. The chain carries TRBV4-2 and TRBJ2-1; 14 nucleotides match TRBD2. The J segment lost 4 bases and the V segment lost 3 bases, leaving 5 bases of the junction unmatched. Germline assignment: CDR1 LGHNA and CDR2 YNFKEQ. This CDR3 comprises 17 residues. The CDR3, as DNA: TGTGCCAGCAGCCATGATGGGACTAGCGGGAGTTACAATGAGCAGTTCTTC. As protein: CASSHDGTSGSYNEQFF.

This clone has just one count. This chain connects TRBV5-5 to TRBJ2-3; D is possibly TRBD2 (5 bases). Trimming shortened V by 0 bases and J by 6 bases, and 11 bases separated the two germline ends. Germline V gene sequence: CDR1 SGHKS, CDR2 YYEKEE (reference sequence). The CDR3 totals 14 residues. CDR3 DNA sequence: TGTGCCAGCAGCTTGGTCCGGAGGAGGGATACGCAGTATTTT. Amino acid sequence: CASSLVRRRDTQYF.

This clone was picked up one time. The rearrangement joins TRBV7-3 to TRBJ2-1; 10 bases are shared with TRBD2. Germline V CDR1 and CDR2: SGHTA, FQGTGA. The CDR3 contains 16 residues. Unmatched junction bases numbered 9, after V lost 2 bases and J lost 8 bases. The CDR3 spells CASSLFGAGGLDEQFF. In DNA, the CDR3 is TGTGCCAGCAGCTTATTTGGAGCGGGAGGGCTGGATGAGCAGTTCTTC.

This clone was picked up a small number of times. The chain couples TRBV7-3 to TRBJ1-1; D might be TRBD1 (6 bases). The CDR3 runs 15 residues. Germline V lookup: CDR1 SGHTA, CDR2 FQGTGA. Trimming left V 1 base short and J 3 bases short, with 12 bases between. The CDR3 protein is CASSLIGGLDTEAFF. CDR3 DNA sequence: TGTGCCAGCAGCTTAATAGGGGGGTTGGACACTGAAGCTTTCTTT.

The chain couples TRBV7-8 to TRBJ2-3, with 12 bases aligning to TRBD1. Germline CDR1 SGHVS, CDR2 FQNEAQ. J lost 5 bases, V lost 5 bases, and 11 bases had no gene match. This CDR3 is 17 amino acids long. CDR3 sequence (DNA): TGTGCCAGCAGCCAACGAGGGACAGGGGGCCAAGGAGATACGCAGTATTTT. Encoded protein: CASSQRGTGGQGDTQYF.

The V call is TRBV2, the J call TRBJ1-6, with D perhaps matching TRBD1 (5 bases). Trimming left V 7 bases short and J 2 bases short, with 9 bases between. The V gene's germline CDR1 is SNHLY and CDR2 FYNNEI. This CDR3 is built from 14 residues. This CDR3 is CASKDKTYNSPLHF. The DNA of the CDR3 is TGTGCCAGCAAGGACAAAACCTATAATTCACCCCTCCACTTT.

The gene calls are TRBV9 and TRBJ2-5, with D possibly being TRBD1 (5 bases). V was trimmed by 4 bases and J by 7 bases, leaving 17 bases between them. The CDR3 length is 14 residues. Looked up from germline, CDR1 is SGDLS and CDR2 is YYNGEE. The CDR3 region is CASSRQTLRGTQYF. The CDR3 DNA sequence: TGTGCCAGCAGCCGACAGACCCTGAGAGGGACCCAGTACTTC.

V is TRBV9 and J is TRBJ2-5; a weak D match, TRBD1 (5 bases). Germline values: CDR1 SGDLS, CDR2 YYNGEE. This CDR3 has 15 amino acids. V was trimmed by 3 bases and J by 1 base, leaving 13 bases between them. DNA of the CDR3: TGTGCCAGCAGCGGCACAGGTACCTCCCAAGAGACCCAGTACTTC. It translates to CASSGTGTSQETQYF.

This chain joins TRBV3-1 (or the pseudogene TRBV3-2) and TRBJ1-1; perhaps TRBD1 as D (6 bases). Per the germline V gene, CDR1 is LGHDT and CDR2 is YNNKEL (reference sequence). Trimming cost V 1 base and J 5 bases, with 11 bases left between them. This CDR3 has 14 amino acids. CDR3 nucleotide sequence: TGTGCCAGCAGCCAAGGTACAGGGTGGACTGAAGCTTTCTTT. Amino acid sequence: CASSQGTGWTEAFF.

CDR3 loop: CASKGEYEQYF. DNA for the CDR3: TGCGCCAGCAAGGGGGAATACGAGCAGTACTTC. The V call is TRBV5-1, the J call TRBJ2-7; TRBD1 might be the D (6 bases). From germline, CDR1 is SGHRS and CDR2 YFSETQ. Trimming cost V 6 bases and J 4 bases, with 8 bases left between them. The CDR3 covers 11 residues.

The gene calls are TRBV2 and TRBJ2-7, with 12 bases lining up with TRBD1. Germline V gene lookup returns CDR1 SNHLY and CDR2 FYNNEI. CDR3 size: 13 residues. The J segment lost 7 bases and the V segment lost 10 bases, leaving 8 bases of the junction unmatched. CDR3: CATFRDRGPEQYF. CDR3 in DNA: TGTGCCACCTTCCGGGACAGGGGGCCTGAGCAGTACTTC.

This clone was seen more than once but under ten times. V usage is TRBV28 and J usage is TRBJ1-5, with D unresolved. This CDR3 spans 14 amino acids. V was shortened by 2 bases and J by 5 bases, with 10 bases between the two germline ends. CDR1 and CDR2 from the germline V gene are MDHEN and SYDVKM. The CDR3 DNA reads TGTGCCAGCAGTTTACGCAGTAACTATCAGCCCCAGCATTTT. This gives the protein CASSLRSNYQPQHF.

The rearrangement links TRBV7-9 to TRBJ2-1; possible D gene TRBD1, 5 bases. V was clipped by 2 bases and J by 0 bases, with 14 bases between them. The CDR3 sequence is 17 residues long. CDR1 is SEHNR and CDR2 is FQNEAQ in the germline V gene (reference sequence). CDR3: CASSLSPGPFSYNEQFF. CDR3 nucleotides: TGTGCCAGCAGCTTAAGCCCAGGGCCGTTCTCCTACAATGAGCAGTTCTTC.

The chain has TRBV6-5 and TRBJ2-7; D might be TRBD1 (6 bases). V lost 4 bases, J lost 3 bases, and 10 bases lay in between. CDR1 MNHEY and CDR2 SVGAGI come from the germline V gene. The CDR3 consists of 13 residues. CDR3 region: CASSWGLVYEQYF. The CDR3 DNA is TGTGCCAGCAGTTGGGGGCTAGTCTACGAGCAGTACTTC.

This clone has more than one count but fewer than ten. The J gene is TRBJ1-2, the V gene TRBV5-1, with TRBD1 matching over 9 bases. J gave up 6 bases and V 4 bases, and 7 bases lay outside the gene matches. The CDR3 runs 14 residues. The germline CDR1 and CDR2 sequences are SGHRS and YFSETQ. CDR3 loop: CASSTRGQGDGYTF. The DNA of the CDR3 is TGCGCCAGCAGCACTAGGGGACAGGGTGATGGCTACACCTTC.

This chain uses TRBV19 with TRBJ1-1; TRBD1 matches at 7 bases. The germline V gene encodes CDR1 LNHDA and CDR2 SQIVND (reference sequence). The CDR3 sequence is 19 residues long. Trimming at V came to 0 bases and at J to 5 bases, leaving 18 bases not matched to a gene. This CDR3 reads CASSIDQRSRGRSGTEAFF. CDR3 bases: TGTGCCAGTAGTATAGATCAAAGGAGCAGGGGGAGATCGGGAACTGAAGCTTTCTTT. Based on the CDR3 plus reference TRBV19 and TRBJ1-1, the full variable domain is DGGITQSPKYLFRKEGQNVTLSCEQNLNHDAMYWYRQDPGQGLRLIYYSQIVNDFQKGDIAEGYSVSREKKESFPLTVTSAQKNPTAFYLCASSIDQRSRGRSGTEAFFGQGTRLTVV.

The V gene is TRBV2, the J gene TRBJ2-2; D gene uncertain. Per the germline V gene, CDR1 is SNHLY and CDR2 is FYNNEI. Trimming cost V 5 bases and J 6 bases, with 4 bases left between them. The CDR3 extends over 11 amino acids. Here the CDR3 reads CASSLPGELFF. The CDR3 region has the DNA TGTGCCAGCAGTCTCCCCGGGGAGCTGTTTTTT. The variable domain in full, with the rest retrieved from reference TRBV2 and TRBJ2-2, is EPEVTQTPSHQVTQMGQEVILRCVPISNHLYFYWYRQILGQKVEFLVSFYNNEISEKSEIFDDQFSVERPDGSNFTLKIRSTKLEDSAMYFCASSLPGELFFGEGSRLTVL.

The V call is TRBV30, the J call TRBJ1-2, with D unresolved. The CDR3 is made up of 13 amino acids. V lost 2 bases and J 0 bases, leaving 7 bases between the germline ends. Germline loops: CDR1 GTSNPN, CDR2 SVGIG (reference sequence). The CDR3 here is CAWSPMANYGYTF. The CDR3, as DNA: TGTGCCTGGAGTCCGATGGCTAACTATGGCTACACCTTC.

This chain uses TRBV15 with TRBJ2-3; 11 nucleotides align to TRBD2. This CDR3 contains 16 residues. Trimming took 5 bases from V and 1 from J; bases not matched to a gene: 5. Germline V gives CDR1 LNHNV, CDR2 YYDKDF (reference sequence). The CDR3 DNA reads as TGTGCCACCAGCGGCCGACTAGCGGGACGCACAGATACGCAGTATTTT. Protein sequence: CATSGRLAGRTDTQYF.

V is TRBV5-1 and J is TRBJ1-2; D ambiguous. V lost 4 bases, J lost 3 bases, and 13 bases lay in between. Germline V gene sequence: CDR1 SGHRS, CDR2 YFSETQ. The CDR3 is 14 residues long. DNA of the CDR3: TGCGCCAGCAGCCACCGTCCGGGTGACTATGGCTACACCTTC. This encodes CASSHRPGDYGYTF.